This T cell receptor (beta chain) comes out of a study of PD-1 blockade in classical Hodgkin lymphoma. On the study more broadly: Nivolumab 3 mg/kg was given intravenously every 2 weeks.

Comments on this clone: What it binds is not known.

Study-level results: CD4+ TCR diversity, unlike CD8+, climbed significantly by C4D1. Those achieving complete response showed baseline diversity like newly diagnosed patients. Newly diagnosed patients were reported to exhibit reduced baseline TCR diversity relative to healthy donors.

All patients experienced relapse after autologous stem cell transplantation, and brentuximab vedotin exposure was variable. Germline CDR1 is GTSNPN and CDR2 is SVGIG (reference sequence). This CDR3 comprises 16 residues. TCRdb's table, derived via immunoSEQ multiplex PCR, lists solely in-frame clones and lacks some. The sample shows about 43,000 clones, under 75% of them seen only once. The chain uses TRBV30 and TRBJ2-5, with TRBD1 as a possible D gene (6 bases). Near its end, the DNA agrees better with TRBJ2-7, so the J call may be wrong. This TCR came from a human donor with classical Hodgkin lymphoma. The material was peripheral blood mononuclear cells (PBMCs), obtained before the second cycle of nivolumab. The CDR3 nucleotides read TGTGCCTGGACCTCGAAGGCAGCCCAGGGGATCTACGAGCAGTACTTC. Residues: CAWTSKAAQGIYEQYF.